The 25 T cell receptor beta chains below come from one sample, sequenced in a study of blood T cells in healthy people across ages (dated by TCRdb to about 2015). Receptors were amplified or captured by 5' RACE. The sequencer was an Illumina HiSeq 2500. A second PCR of about 7 to 12 cycles was performed with a sample-barcoded 5' primer and a J-beta primer mix. TCRdb cleaned the public reads at Q25 with fastp, built clones with MiXCR and kept in-frame beta chains. Identical CDR3 proteins give one entry, which carries the most common genes and DNA. For this sample the table gives 550,000 to 650,000 distinct CDR3 sequences, of which about 26% were detected only once. Approximately 3.6% of the sample comes from the top ten. This sample was shared with a second study, whose subject was T cells of mothers and their children.

Input material: blood. The receptor set was obtained from a boy aged 2 to 9 in good health.

The CDR3 DNA sequence: TGCGCCAGCAGCCAAGGCCCTAGCGGGAGGGCTGCAGATACGCAGTATTTT. It codes for CASSQGPSGRAADTQYF. V is TRBV4-3 and J is TRBJ2-3, with 12 bases fitting TRBD2. The CDR3 has 17 amino acids. CDR1 LGHNA and CDR2 YSLEER come from the germline V gene. With 1 base clipped from V and 4 bases from J, the junction kept 6 bases outside the gene matches.

The genes are TRBV9 and TRBJ2-3; a weak D match, TRBD2 (5 bases). Germline V gives CDR1 SGDLS, CDR2 YYNGEE. V was cut by 0 bases and J by 4 bases, with 12 bases left in between. There are 15 residues in the CDR3. CDR3 loop: CASSVDEGRADTQYF. The DNA of the CDR3 is TGTGCCAGCAGCGTAGACGAGGGTAGAGCAGATACGCAGTATTTT.

The CDR3 coding sequence is TGCAGTGTTAAGACCTCCTCCTATGGCTACACCTTC. This encodes CSVKTSSYGYTF. The chain combines TRBV20-1 with TRBJ1-2; D remains ambiguous. CDR1 DFQATT and CDR2 SNEGSKA come from the germline V gene (reference sequence). The CDR3 runs 12 residues. V was pared by 7 bases and J by 4 bases, with 13 bases between.

This clonotype was seen only a few times. J is TRBJ2-5 and V is TRBV20-1, with D possibly called TRBD1 or TRBD2 (5 bases each). CDR3 length equals 14 residues. Germline-derived CDR1 and CDR2 are DFQATT and SNEGSKA (reference sequence). V lost 6 bases, J lost 3 bases, and 17 bases lay in between. CDR3 nucleotides: TGCAGTGCCCCCGAGTGGGACCCTAAAGAGACCCAGTACTTC. This translates into CSAPEWDPKETQYF.

This clonotype turned up a few times. V is TRBV3-1 and J is TRBJ1-1; tentative D call: TRBD1 (5 bases). The CDR3 covers 14 residues. V was trimmed by 1 base and J by 10 bases, leaving 16 bases between them. Germline V lookup: CDR1 LGHDT, CDR2 YNNKEL (reference sequence). The CDR3 spells CASSQGEGLQVAFF. In nucleotides, the CDR3 is TGTGCCAGCAGCCAAGGGGAGGGCTTACAGGTAGCTTTCTTT.

The chain recombines TRBV12-3 or TRBV12-4 with TRBJ1-2; D uncertain. The CDR3 is made up of 13 amino acids. V lost 4 bases, J lost 8 bases, and 14 bases lay in between. For the CDR3, the DNA is TGTGCCAGCAGTTCTGACACCGGATCGGGCTACACCTTC. Translated: CASSSDTGSGYTF.

This chain joins TRBV19 and TRBJ2-1; D not resolved. Per germline, CDR1 LNHDA and CDR2 SQIVND (reference sequence). This CDR3 is 13 amino acids long. The ends were cut back, 2 bases at V and 7 bases at J, with 9 bases in the middle. The CDR3 DNA follows: TGTGCCAGTAGTATACAGATGGGGAATGAGCAGTTCTTC. Protein: CASSIQMGNEQFF.

This clonotype was detected ten times or more. V gene TRBV29-1 combines with J gene TRBJ2-5; D call uncertain. In germline, CDR1 is SQVTM, CDR2 ANQGSEA. V was shortened by 4 bases and J by 7 bases, with 19 bases between the two germline ends. CDR3 length: 14 residues. CDR3 DNA sequence: TGCAGCGTTGTTTCCCGGCGCCACGGCGGGACCCAGTACTTC. Translation: CSVVSRRHGGTQYF.

The genes are TRBV7-9 and TRBJ2-7; perhaps TRBD2 as D (5 bases). The germline V gene has CDR1 SEHNR and CDR2 FQNEAQ (reference sequence). Trimming removed 5 bases at V and 6 bases at J, with 11 bases between. CDR3 size: 12 residues. The CDR3 reads CASSREGGEQYF. Here the CDR3 DNA reads TGTGCCAGCAGCCGAGAGGGCGGCGAGCAGTACTTC.

V and J are TRBV7-8 and TRBJ2-2, with 12 bases identical to TRBD2. Unmatched junction bases numbered 8, after V lost 5 bases and J lost 1 base. This CDR3 has 18 amino acids. CDR1 is SGHVS and CDR2 is FQNEAQ in the germline V gene. The DNA of the CDR3 is TGTGCCAGCAGCCCGGGACTAGCGGGCTCTGGGAACACCGGGGAGCTGTTTTTT. As protein: CASSPGLAGSGNTGELFF.

The V gene is TRBV5-1, the J gene TRBJ2-7; D is unclear. The CDR3 is made up of 13 amino acids. Trimming took 1 base from V and 3 from J, leaving 8 bases between them. Germline CDR1 SGHRS, CDR2 YFSETQ. The DNA of the CDR3 is TGCGCCAGCAGCTTGCGTTCGGTCTACGAGCAGTACTTC. Amino acid sequence: CASSLRSVYEQYF.

The sample holds a few counts of this clonotype. The rearrangement uses TRBV9 and TRBJ2-1, with 13 bases lining up with TRBD2. J gave up 7 bases and V 5 bases, and 6 bases lay outside the gene matches. Germline V CDR1 and CDR2: SGDLS, YYNGEE. The CDR3 consists of 15 residues. The CDR3 reads CASSRTSGSVNEQFF. CDR3 nucleotide sequence: TGTGCCAGCAGTCGGACTAGCGGGAGTGTGAATGAGCAGTTCTTC.

The table lists this clonotype with a few counts. This chain uses TRBV6-1 with TRBJ2-2; D perhaps matches TRBD2 (6 bases). V was pared by 8 bases and J by 4 bases, with 11 bases between. Germline V gives CDR1 MNHNS, CDR2 SASEGT. This CDR3 contains 13 residues. CDR3 loop: CASLTSFTGELFF. Here the CDR3 DNA reads TGTGCCAGCCTGACTAGTTTCACCGGGGAGCTGTTTTTT.

This clonotype was recorded a few times. The CDR3 reads CASSADRRGLARNTGELFF. The CDR3 DNA reads TGCGCCAGCAGCGCGGACCGGCGGGGACTAGCGAGAAACACCGGGGAGCTGTTTTTT. This sequence joins TRBV5-1 and TRBJ2-2; 10 nucleotides agree with TRBD2. Germline CDR1 reads SGHRS; CDR2 reads YFSETQ. The CDR3 covers 19 residues. With 4 bases clipped from V and 2 bases from J, the junction kept 14 bases outside the gene matches.

The sample holds a few counts of this clonotype. V gene TRBV7-9 combines with J gene TRBJ2-5; D is uncertain. The germline V and J ends were trimmed by 1 base and 2 bases, with 8 bases remaining between them. Germline-derived CDR1 and CDR2 are SEHNR and FQNEAQ (reference sequence). The CDR3 contains 14 residues. This CDR3 is CASSLGSEQETQYF. The CDR3 bases are TGTGCCAGCAGCTTAGGTTCAGAGCAAGAGACCCAGTACTTC.

This clonotype was found a few times. One end of the junction varies from germline; a read error may be responsible. This chain connects TRBV2 to TRBJ2-4; possible D gene TRBD2, 5 bases. This CDR3 spans 15 amino acids. Germline loops: CDR1 SNHLY, CDR2 FYNNEI. CDR3 sequence (DNA): TGTGCCAGCAGCGAAGGAGTCCGGGAAGGTGACATTCAGTACTTC. It translates to CASSEGVREGDIQYF.

This rearrangement joins TRBV20-1 to TRBJ1-4; D may be TRBD1 (5 bases). Germline V gene lookup returns CDR1 DFQATT and CDR2 SNEGSKA (reference sequence). The CDR3 totals 15 residues. V lost 3 bases and J 2 bases, leaving 13 bases between the germline ends. The CDR3, as DNA: TGCAGTGCTAGGTTTCCCTGGGGCACTAATGAAAAACTGTTTTTT. Translating it yields CSARFPWGTNEKLFF.

This clonotype was picked up a small number of times. The chain recombines TRBV6-5 with TRBJ2-7; maybe TRBD1 (5 bases). CDR1 and CDR2 from the germline V gene are MNHEY and SVGAGI. The CDR3 has 13 amino acids. The V end was cut by 8 bases, the J end by 1 base, with 12 bases between. The CDR3 is CASLGADSYEQYF. The CDR3 DNA follows: TGTGCCAGCCTAGGGGCAGATTCCTACGAGCAGTACTTC.

The chain joins TRBV29-1 to TRBJ1-1; unclear D gene. Trimming pared 7 bases from V and 3 bases from J, leaving 6 bases between. This CDR3 region has 10 residues. CDR1 SQVTM and CDR2 ANQGSEA come from the germline V gene. The chain's CDR3 is CSATDTEAFF. The DNA of the CDR3 is TGCAGCGCGACCGACACTGAAGCTTTCTTT.

This clonotype came up many times. The chain carries TRBV10-3 and TRBJ2-5; 9 bases fit TRBD2. This CDR3 is built from 16 residues. Germline values: CDR1 ENHRY, CDR2 SYGVKD. With 2 bases clipped from V and 2 bases from J, the junction kept 6 bases outside the gene matches. The CDR3 loop reads CAISEPSAGGQETQYF. CDR3 DNA sequence: TGTGCCATCAGTGAGCCCTCAGCGGGAGGACAAGAGACCCAGTACTTC.

The chain employs TRBV7-9 and TRBJ2-4; 12 bases are a match to TRBD2. Per the germline V gene, CDR1 is SEHNR and CDR2 is FQNEAQ (reference sequence). Trimming at V came to 5 bases and at J to 5 bases, leaving 1 base not matched to a gene. The CDR3 has 14 residues. The CDR3 bases are TGTGCCAGCAGCCGACTAGCGGGGGAAAACATTCAGTACTTC. Its translation: CASSRLAGENIQYF. The entire variable domain, with the rest obtained from reference TRBV7-9 and TRBJ2-4, is as follows: DTGVSQNPRHKITKRGQNVTFRCDPISEHNRLYWYRQTLGQGPEFLTYFQNEAQLEKSRLLSDRFSAERPKGSFSTLEIQRTEQGDSAMYLCASSRLAGENIQYFGAGTRLSVL.

The chain employs TRBV27 and TRBJ1-6, with a possible D match to TRBD1 (5 bases). The CDR3 runs 13 residues. Between the trimmed V and J ends, which lost 2 bases and 10 bases, there was a span of 9 bases. Germline-derived CDR1 and CDR2 are MNHEY and SMNVEV (reference sequence). The CDR3 region has the DNA TGTGCCAGCAGTTTACAGGGTGGATCACCCCTCCACTTT. Translated: CASSLQGGSPLHF.

This clonotype showed up just a few times. The V and J genes are TRBV12-3 or TRBV12-4 and TRBJ1-3, with D tentatively TRBD1 (5 bases). The V gene lost 3 bases and the J gene lost 4 bases, with 16 bases spanning the gap. CDR3 length: 16 residues. CDR3 coding DNA: TGTGCCAGCAGTTTTGGGGGGATTTCGGCCGGAAACACCATATATTTT. Its protein is CASSFGGISAGNTIYF.

The J gene is TRBJ2-1, the V gene TRBV12-3 or TRBV12-4, with 11 bases aligning to TRBD1. The CDR3 contains 18 residues. The junction had 13 bases not matched to a gene; V was cut back by 7 bases and J by 2 bases. The CDR3 DNA reads as TGTGCCAGCACCCTTAGTTGGACAGGGGGCCCCACCTACAATGAGCAGTTCTTC. Encoded protein: CASTLSWTGGPTYNEQFF.

The chain carries TRBV7-8 and TRBJ1-2; maybe TRBD1 (6 bases). The germline V gene encodes CDR1 SGHVS and CDR2 FQNEAQ. There are 16 residues in the CDR3. Trimming took 2 bases from V and 3 from J, leaving 16 bases between them. CDR3 residues: CASSLSPAGDYYGYTF. Written as DNA, the CDR3 is TGTGCCAGCAGCTTAAGCCCGGCAGGGGACTACTATGGCTACACCTTC.